This T cell receptor (beta chain) came from a study of T cell repertoires in cytomegalovirus infection. There are a few counts of this clonotype. Its antigen is not known. Germline lookup yields CDR1 SGHAT and CDR2 FQNNGV. The CDR3 extends over 15 amino acids. With 3 bases removed from V and 1 base from J, the gap between germline ends came to 12 bases. TCRdb ran MiXCR on the reads and lists one entry per CDR3 protein. Of 750,000 to 950,000 distinct CDR3 sequences listed, 25% to 35% are singletons. The receptor was derived from a human donor in good health (CMV status not recorded). Some clones in this sample may be carry-over from other donors' samples. The specimen was cultured CD8+ T cells from PBMCs, collected from culture after CMV antigen stimulation. V is TRBV11-2 and J is TRBJ1-1; tentatively, D is TRBD1 (5 bases). The CDR3 DNA reads TGTGCCAGCAGCTTGCCGGGACGGCCGAACACTGAAGCTTTCTTT. Protein: CASSLPGRPNTEAFF.